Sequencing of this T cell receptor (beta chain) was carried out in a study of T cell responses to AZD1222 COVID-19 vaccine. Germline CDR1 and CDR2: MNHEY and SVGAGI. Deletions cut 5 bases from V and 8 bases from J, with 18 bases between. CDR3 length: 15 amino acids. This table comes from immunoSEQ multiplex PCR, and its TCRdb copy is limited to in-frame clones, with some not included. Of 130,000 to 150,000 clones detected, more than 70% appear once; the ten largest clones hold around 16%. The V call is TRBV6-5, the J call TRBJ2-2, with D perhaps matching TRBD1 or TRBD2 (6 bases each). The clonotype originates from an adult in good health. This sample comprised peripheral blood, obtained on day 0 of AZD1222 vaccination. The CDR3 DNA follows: TGTGCCAGCAGTCACGTCGGGGGCTCGGAGGGGGAGCTGTTTTTT. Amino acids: CASSHVGGSEGELFF.